The 22 T cell receptor beta chains in this list originate from one sample, sequenced in a study of cytomegalovirus exposure and HLA in healthy donors. Primers for the PCR totalled 60 Vbeta and 13 Jbeta. Generated by immunoSEQ multiplex PCR, the TCRdb table keeps only in-frame clones and is missing some. Of approximately 79,000 clones listed, under 85% were seen once; the top ten hold roughly 2%. The specimen was PBMCs. These receptors originate from a boy aged 5-17 years in good health and CMV-seronegative.

The V and J genes are TRBV30 and TRBJ1-5; 7 nucleotides agree with TRBD1. The CDR3 consists of 16 residues. Germline loops: CDR1 GTSNPN, CDR2 SVGIG (reference sequence). With 1 base clipped from V and 5 bases from J, the junction kept 11 bases outside the gene matches. The CDR3 DNA is TGTGCCTGGAGTGATCAGGGACAGTTCGAATATCAGCCCCAGCATTTT. It codes for CAWSDQGQFEYQPQHF.

The chain links TRBV30 to TRBJ2-7; TRBD1 might be the D (5 bases). This CDR3 has 13 residues. CDR1 is GTSNPN and CDR2 is SVGIG in the germline V gene (reference sequence). The ends were cut back, 5 bases at V and 3 bases at J, with 14 bases in the middle. CDR3 in DNA: TGTGCCTGGCGGTCAGGGTTGGACTACGAGCAGTACTTC. Translation gives CAWRSGLDYEQYF.

This chain links TRBV2 with TRBJ2-3, with TRBD2 identical over 7 bases. Trimming took 4 bases from V and 0 from J; bases not matched to a gene: 4. From germline, CDR1 is SNHLY and CDR2 FYNNEI. The CDR3 extends over 15 amino acids. The CDR3 region has the DNA TGTGCCAGCAGTGGGAGCGGGACTAGCACAGATACGCAGTATTTT. Amino acids: CASSGSGTSTDTQYF.

The V call is TRBV29-1, the J call TRBJ1-1; the D is unclear. CDR1 is SQVTM and CDR2 is ANQGSEA in the germline V gene. The CDR3 has 10 residues. V lost 4 bases to trimming and J lost 7 bases, with 7 bases between them. The CDR3 is CSVGPDEAFF. The CDR3 nucleotides read TGCAGCGTTGGGCCAGATGAAGCTTTCTTT.

The chain couples TRBV9 to TRBJ2-5, with 10 bases matching TRBD2. CDR1 SGDLS and CDR2 YYNGEE come from the germline V gene. Trimming cost V 3 bases and J 2 bases; bases outside gene matches: 4. CDR3 size: 15 residues. The CDR3 loop reads CASSARTSGQETQYF. CDR3 sequence (DNA): TGTGCCAGCAGCGCGAGGACTAGCGGACAAGAGACCCAGTACTTC.

The CDR3 DNA follows: TGTGCCAGCAGTGATATTGGGACAGAATATGGCTACACCTTC. As protein: CASSDIGTEYGYTF. The chain combines TRBV25-1 with TRBJ1-2, with 7 bases matching TRBD1. Germline CDR1 and CDR2: MGHDK and SYGVNS. The CDR3 totals 14 residues. Trimming removed 3 bases from V and 5 bases from J; junction bases left unmatched: 6.

The rearrangement joins TRBV6-5 to TRBJ2-2; 9 nucleotides match TRBD2. CDR1 and CDR2 from the germline V gene are MNHEY and SVGAGI. J was trimmed by 7 bases and V by 1 base; bases with no gene match: 1. This CDR3 is 14 amino acids long. DNA of the CDR3: TGTGCCAGCAGTTACTTGACTAGCGGCGGGGAGCTGTTTTTT. Its translation is CASSYLTSGGELFF.

The chain links TRBV19 to TRBJ2-1, with D possibly TRBD2 on 6 matching bases. Germline V CDR1 and CDR2: LNHDA, SQIVND (reference sequence). Trimming pared 3 bases from V and 8 bases from J, leaving 8 bases between. This CDR3 has 12 residues. DNA of the CDR3: TGTGCCAGTAGTATCGGGAGTGATGAGCAGTTCTTC. Its protein is CASSIGSDEQFF.

In its sample, this clone was seen a few times. The chain links TRBV7-6 to TRBJ2-3; 7 bases map to TRBD1. Germline-derived CDR1 and CDR2 are SGHVS and FNYEAQ. The CDR3 totals 14 residues. Losses at the gene ends were 1 base for V and 10 bases for J; bases not matched to a gene: 8. CDR3 nucleotides: TGTGCCAGCAGCTTAGGAGGGACAGATCGGTCGCAGTATTTT. Protein: CASSLGGTDRSQYF.

The chain uses TRBV7-3 and TRBJ2-2; tentatively, D is TRBD1 (6 bases). V lost 4 bases and J 4 bases, leaving 13 bases between the germline ends. The germline CDR1 and CDR2 sequences are SGHTA and FQGTGA. The CDR3 totals 15 residues. CDR3 sequence (DNA): TGTGCCAGCAGCTACCGGGGACATGCCACCGGGGAGCTGTTTTTT. Protein product: CASSYRGHATGELFF. Using reference TRBV7-3 and TRBJ2-2 for the parts outside the CDR3, the full variable domain is GAGVSQTPSNKVTEKGKYVELRCDPISGHTALYWYRQSLGQGPEFLIYFQGTGAADDSGLPNDRFFAVRPEGSVSTLKIQRTERGDSAVYLCASSYRGHATGELFFGEGSRLTVL.

In its sample, this clone was seen a few times. V and J are TRBV28 and TRBJ1-1; no definite D call. This CDR3 is 10 amino acids long. Trimming cost V 7 bases and J 5 bases, with 5 bases left between them. CDR1 and CDR2 from the germline V gene are MDHEN and SYDVKM. CDR3 sequence: CASTGTEAFF. The CDR3 region has the DNA TGTGCCAGCACGGGGACTGAAGCTTTCTTT.

V and J are TRBV11-2 and TRBJ2-7, with 13 bases that match TRBD2. There are 14 residues in the CDR3. Germline lookup yields CDR1 SGHAT and CDR2 FQNNGV. With 4 bases clipped from V and 4 bases from J, the junction kept 1 base outside the gene matches. The CDR3, as DNA: TGTGCCAGCAGCTCGACTAGCGGGAGGTACGAGCAGTACTTC. Translated, it gives CASSSTSGRYEQYF. The full variable domain, rest sourced from reference TRBV11-2 and TRBJ2-7, is EAGVAQSPRYKIIEKRQSVAFWCNPISGHATLYWYQQILGQGPKLLIQFQNNGVVDDSQLPKDRFSAERLKGVDSTLKIQPAKLEDSAVYLCASSSTSGRYEQYFGPGTRLTVT.

This sequence joins TRBV29-1 and TRBJ2-2; a weak D match, TRBD2 (5 bases). This CDR3 has 12 residues. Trimming pared 7 bases from V and 6 bases from J, leaving 12 bases between. From germline, CDR1 is SQVTM and CDR2 ANQGSEA. The CDR3 protein is CSAIGAAGELFF. In DNA form, the CDR3 reads TGCAGCGCCATAGGAGCGGCCGGGGAGCTGTTTTTT.

This chain connects TRBV5-8 to TRBJ2-7, with D uncertain. Trimming took off 2 bases at V and 5 bases at J, with 5 bases between the two ends. Germline assignment: CDR1 SGHTS and CDR2 YDEGEE. The CDR3 runs 11 residues. The CDR3 protein is CASSFLDEQYF. The CDR3 region has the DNA TGTGCCAGCAGCTTTCTCGACGAGCAGTACTTC.

To note about this clone: The junction differs from germline at one of its ends, possibly a read error. The rearrangement links TRBV11-2 to TRBJ2-1, with D perhaps matching TRBD1 (6 bases). Germline V gene sequence: CDR1 SGHAT, CDR2 FQNNGV. There are 16 residues in the CDR3. The CDR3 is CASSLDLDSSYNEQFF. DNA of the CDR3: TGTGCCAGCAGCCTAGACCTGGACAGCTCCTACAATGAGCAGTTCTTC.

As concerns this clone: Other DNA sequences in this specimen translate into the identical CDR3. V and J are TRBV7-9 and TRBJ1-1; unclear D gene. This CDR3 has 14 amino acids. Germline values: CDR1 SEHNR, CDR2 FQNEAQ (reference sequence). V was cut by 5 bases and J by 2 bases, with 12 bases left in between. CDR3 sequence reads: CASSLTGGNTEAFF. The CDR3 DNA is TGTGCCAGCAGCCTGACCGGCGGAAACACTGAAGCTTTCTTT.

The chain joins TRBV28 to TRBJ1-2, with D maybe TRBD1 (6 bases). This CDR3 is 17 amino acids long. V was cut by 6 bases and J by 5 bases, with 25 bases left in between. CDR1 is MDHEN and CDR2 is SYDVKM in the germline V gene. The CDR3 bases are TGTGCCAGCAGCTCAAACCCCAGACAGGTTGAGGATTATGGCTACACCTTC. Its protein product is CASSSNPRQVEDYGYTF.

CDR3 protein: CASTTGTGANQPQHF. DNA of the CDR3: TGTGCCAGCACGACCGGGACAGGGGCCAATCAGCCCCAGCATTTT. V and J are TRBV6-6 and TRBJ1-5, with 10 bases lining up with TRBD1. In germline, CDR1 is MNHNY, CDR2 SVGAGI (reference sequence). The CDR3 covers 15 residues. V lost 7 bases to trimming and J lost 3 bases; unmatched junction nucleotides: 6.

The CDR3 region is CASSDLKGTGSYEQYF. The CDR3 nucleotides are TGTGCCAGCAGCGATTTGAAAGGGACAGGGTCCTACGAGCAGTACTTC. The chain combines TRBV13 with TRBJ2-7, with 9 bases identical to TRBD1. Trimming took 5 bases from V and 1 from J; bases not matched to a gene: 9. The CDR3 is 16 residues long. CDR1 is PRHDT and CDR2 is FYEKMQ in the germline V gene (reference sequence). The full variable domain, rest sourced from reference TRBV13 and TRBJ2-7, is AAGVIQSPRHLIKEKRETATLKCYPIPRHDTVYWYQQGPGQDPQFLISFYEKMQSDKGSIPDRFSAQQFSDYHSELNMSSLELGDSALYFCASSDLKGTGSYEQYFGPGTRLTVT.

This clone was picked up one time. The CDR3 DNA follows: TGTGCCAGCAGCTTAGCCGGGGGGCCTGGGGCCAACGTCCTGACTTTC. This codes for CASSLAGGPGANVLTF. The genes are TRBV7-2 and TRBJ2-6; a weak D match, TRBD2 (7 bases). V was cut by 0 bases and J by 2 bases, with 8 bases left in between. The CDR3 covers 16 residues. Looked up from germline, CDR1 is SGHTA and CDR2 is FQGNSA. The variable domain in full, completed from reference TRBV7-2 and TRBJ2-6, reads GAGVSQSPSNKVTEKGKDVELRCDPISGHTALYWYRQSLGQGLEFLIYFQGNSAPDKSGLPSDRFSAERTGGSVSTLTIQRTQQEDSAVYLCASSLAGGPGANVLTFGAGSRLTVL.

The chain is built from TRBV9 and TRBJ2-7; 9 bases are a match to TRBD2. The V gene end was trimmed by 5 bases and the J gene end by 4 bases; junction bases not matched to a gene: 4. CDR3 length: 13 amino acids. The V gene's germline CDR1 is SGDLS and CDR2 YYNGEE. For the CDR3, the DNA is TGTGCCAGCAGTAGCGGGAGTATGTACGAGCAGTACTTC. This gives the protein CASSSGSMYEQYF.

The rearrangement links TRBV4-1 to TRBJ2-1; tentatively, D is TRBD2 (6 bases). This CDR3 is 18 amino acids long. The germline V and J ends were trimmed by 4 bases and 0 bases, with 19 bases remaining between them. The germline gives CDR1 MGHRA, CDR2 YSYEKL. CDR3 amino acids: CASSRPLRRVFSYNEQFF. The CDR3 bases are TGCGCCAGCAGCCGCCCCCTCAGGAGGGTTTTCTCCTACAATGAGCAGTTCTTC.